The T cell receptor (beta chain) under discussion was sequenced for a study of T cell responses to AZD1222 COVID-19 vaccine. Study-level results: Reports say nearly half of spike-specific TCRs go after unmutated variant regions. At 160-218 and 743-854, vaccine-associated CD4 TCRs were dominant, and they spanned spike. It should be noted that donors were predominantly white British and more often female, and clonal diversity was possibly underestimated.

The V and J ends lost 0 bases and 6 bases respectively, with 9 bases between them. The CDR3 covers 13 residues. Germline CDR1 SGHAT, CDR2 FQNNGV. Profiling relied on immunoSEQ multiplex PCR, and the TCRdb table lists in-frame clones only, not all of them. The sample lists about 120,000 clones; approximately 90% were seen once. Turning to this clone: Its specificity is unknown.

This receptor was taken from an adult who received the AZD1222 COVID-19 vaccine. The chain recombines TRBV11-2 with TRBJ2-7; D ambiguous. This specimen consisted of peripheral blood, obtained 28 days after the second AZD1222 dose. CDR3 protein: CASSLDRPGEQYF. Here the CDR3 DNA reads TGTGCCAGCAGCTTAGATCGTCCCGGCGAGCAGTACTTC.